The 32 T cell receptor beta chains given below trace back to one sample, sequenced in a study of blood T cell repertoires in COVID-19. Sequencing used immunoSEQ multiplex PCR; TCRdb keeps in-frame clones, though not all of them. The repertoire holds 98,000 or so clones, with 84% as singletons. The sequenced sample was peripheral blood. The receptors were gathered from a man aged 55 to 70 with acute or convalescent COVID-19.

The rearrangement joins TRBV15 to TRBJ1-5, with D tentatively TRBD1 (6 bases). Deletions cut 1 base from V and 11 bases from J, with 12 bases between. The CDR3 runs 13 residues. Germline V gene data show CDR1 as LNHNV and CDR2 as YYDKDF (reference sequence). The CDR3 nucleotides read TGTGCCACCAGCAGAGCTGGGACAAGGGCCCAGCATTTT. The encoded protein is CATSRAGTRAQHF.

The chain employs TRBV28 and TRBJ2-3; 11 bases align to TRBD2. The V and J ends lost 3 bases and 7 bases, in that order; junction bases with no gene match: 12. CDR1 is MDHEN, CDR2 SYDVKM, per germline. The CDR3 has 17 amino acids. CDR3 residues: CASSLGEGLAVLNTQYF. In nucleotides, the CDR3 is TGTGCCAGCAGTTTGGGGGAGGGACTAGCGGTTTTAAATACGCAGTATTTT.

This chain joins TRBV2 and TRBJ2-3; maybe TRBD1 (6 bases). Germline assignment: CDR1 SNHLY and CDR2 FYNNEI. This CDR3 is 15 amino acids long. The germline V and J ends were trimmed by 7 bases and 5 bases, with 19 bases remaining between them. In DNA, the CDR3 is TGTGCCAGCACCCCCTCCAGGGGTGCGGGAGATACGCAGTATTTT. It specifies CASTPSRGAGDTQYF. The whole variable domain, remainder taken from reference TRBV2 and TRBJ2-3, is EPEVTQTPSHQVTQMGQEVILRCVPISNHLYFYWYRQILGQKVEFLVSFYNNEISEKSEIFDDQFSVERPDGSNFTLKIRSTKLEDSAMYFCASTPSRGAGDTQYFGPGTRLTVL.

The rearrangement links TRBV19 to TRBJ1-1, with 8 bases lining up with TRBD1. V was pared by 4 bases and J by 4 bases, with 2 bases of the junction left unmatched. CDR3 length equals 13 residues. The germline V gene encodes CDR1 LNHDA and CDR2 SQIVND (reference sequence). The CDR3 nucleotides are TGTGCCAGTAGTACCACAGGGGGCACTGAAGCTTTCTTT. It specifies CASSTTGGTEAFF.

The rearrangement links TRBV5-1 to TRBJ2-2; D possibly corresponds to TRBD2 (6 bases). The CDR3 runs 15 residues. CDR1 is SGHRS and CDR2 is YFSETQ in the germline V gene. V lost 5 bases to trimming and J lost 7 bases, with 18 bases between them. The CDR3 coding sequence is TGCGCCAGCAGTTTCATGCCTAGCGTAGGCGGGGAGCTGTTTTTT. This gives the protein CASSFMPSVGGELFF.

This clone was observed a single time. The rearrangement links TRBV18 to TRBJ2-5; D call uncertain. Trimming stripped 4 bases from V and 5 bases from J, with 8 bases between. Looked up from germline, CDR1 is KGHSH and CDR2 is LQKENI. CDR3 length: 12 residues. The CDR3 here is CASSLADETQYF. The CDR3 DNA sequence: TGTGCCAGCTCACTGGCGGATGAGACCCAGTACTTC.

This sequence joins TRBV3-1 (or the pseudogene TRBV3-2) and TRBJ1-5; unclear D gene. The CDR3 runs 13 residues. Germline V gives CDR1 LGHDT, CDR2 YNNKEL (reference sequence). Trimming stripped 5 bases from V and 4 bases from J, with 9 bases between. CDR3 residues: CASSLQKNQPQHF. The CDR3 bases are TGTGCCAGCAGCTTACAGAAAAATCAGCCCCAGCATTTT.

The V and J genes are TRBV6-5 and TRBJ2-6; D unclear. CDR1 is MNHEY, CDR2 SVGAGI, per germline. Trimming left V 7 bases short and J 0 bases short, with 10 bases between. This CDR3 comprises 15 residues. The chain's CDR3 is CASNPVSSGANVLTF. As DNA, the CDR3 is TGTGCCAGCAACCCAGTCAGCTCTGGGGCCAACGTCCTGACTTTC.

The J gene is TRBJ2-7, the V gene TRBV28; 7 bases line up with TRBD1. The junction had 6 bases not matched to a gene; V was cut back by 2 bases and J by 5 bases. The V gene's germline CDR1 is MDHEN and CDR2 SYDVKM. This CDR3 is built from 14 residues. The CDR3, as DNA: TGTGCCAGCAGTTTACCGACAGGGTCTAACGAGCAGTACTTC. Translation gives CASSLPTGSNEQYF.

The rearrangement joins TRBV3-1 (or the pseudogene TRBV3-2) to TRBJ2-7; the D is unclear. The CDR3 runs to 11 residues. V lost 2 bases to trimming and J lost 4 bases, with 3 bases between them. CDR1 LGHDT and CDR2 YNNKEL come from the germline V gene (reference sequence). The CDR3: CASSQQYEQYF. In DNA, the CDR3 is TGTGCCAGCAGCCAACAATACGAGCAGTACTTC.

This clone has a handful of counts. This chain joins TRBV12-5 and TRBJ1-5, with 7 bases fitting TRBD1. The CDR3 runs 14 residues. Trimming took 5 bases from V and 2 from J; bases not matched to a gene: 3. Germline CDR1 LGHNT, CDR2 FRNRAP. CDR3 in DNA: TGTGCTAGTGGTCCAGGACAGGGCAATCAGCCCCAGCATTTT. Translated, it gives CASGPGQGNQPQHF. Variable domain in full (rest from reference TRBV12-5 and TRBJ1-5): DARVTQTPRHKVTEMGQEVTMRCQPILGHNTVFWYRQTMMQGLELLAYFRNRAPLDDSGMPKDRFSAEMPDATLATLKIQPSEPRDSAVYFCASGPGQGNQPQHFGDGTRLSIL.

V is TRBV4-1 and J is TRBJ2-3, with 7 bases matching TRBD1. The V gene's germline CDR1 is MGHRA and CDR2 YSYEKL. V gave up 6 bases and J gave up 8 bases; unmatched junction bases: 11. This CDR3 region has 14 residues. The DNA of the CDR3 is TGCGCCAGCAGTTTTGAGGGGGCCGGGGCTACGCAGTATTTT. It yields the protein CASSFEGAGATQYF.

This clone was recorded once. This chain connects TRBV3-1 (or the pseudogene TRBV3-2) to TRBJ2-3, with 8 bases identical to TRBD1. V was pared by 2 bases and J by 4 bases, with 2 bases of the junction left unmatched. Germline CDR1 is LGHDT and CDR2 is YNNKEL (reference sequence). This CDR3 has 14 residues. The chain's CDR3 is CASSQQGAADTQYF. The CDR3 coding sequence is TGTGCCAGCAGCCAACAGGGGGCGGCAGATACGCAGTATTTT.

The V call is TRBV7-9, the J call TRBJ2-1; 7 nucleotides line up with TRBD1. This CDR3 has 14 residues. Per germline, CDR1 SEHNR and CDR2 FQNEAQ (reference sequence). V dropped 7 bases and J dropped 8; count of bases not matched to a gene: 11. CDR3 bases: TGTGCCAGCAAACCGACAGGGAACCAAGATGAGCAGTTCTTC. The encoded protein is CASKPTGNQDEQFF.

CDR3 protein: CATRGTSGGTQYF. CDR3 nucleotides: TGTGCCACCAGAGGAACTAGCGGGGGAACGCAGTATTTT. The V call is TRBV24-1, the J call TRBJ2-3; 11 bases are shared with TRBD2. The germline gives CDR1 KGHDR, CDR2 SFDVKD. This CDR3 is built from 13 residues. Germline trimming cut 7 bases from V and 9 bases from J; bases unmatched to any gene: 5.

This sequence joins TRBV29-1 and TRBJ1-5; possibly TRBD1 for D (5 bases). CDR1 is SQVTM and CDR2 is ANQGSEA in the germline V gene. Trimming removed 6 bases from V and 3 bases from J, with 12 bases in between. This CDR3 region has 13 residues. The CDR3 here is CSVITGNNQPQHF. The CDR3 DNA is TGCAGCGTCATTACAGGAAACAATCAGCCCCAGCATTTT.

This clone has only one observation. This chain connects TRBV29-1 to TRBJ2-6; no clear D. The germline V gene encodes CDR1 SQVTM and CDR2 ANQGSEA. The CDR3 is made up of 13 amino acids. V dropped 5 bases and J dropped 4 bases, with 9 bases sitting between them. The CDR3 DNA sequence: TGCAGCGTTAAACAATCGGGGGCCAACGTCCTGACTTTC. Its protein product is CSVKQSGANVLTF.

This clone was found a few times. This chain connects TRBV7-2 to TRBJ2-1; 7 nucleotides agree with TRBD2. Looked up from germline, CDR1 is SGHTA and CDR2 is FQGNSA. V gave up 5 bases and J gave up 4 bases; unmatched junction bases: 5. This CDR3 region has 14 residues. CDR3 nucleotide sequence: TGTGCCAGCAGCCTACAGCGGGATTACAATGAGCAGTTCTTC. As protein: CASSLQRDYNEQFF.

The J gene is TRBJ2-1, the V gene TRBV13; TRBD2 might be the D (5 bases). The ends were cut back, 5 bases at V and 9 bases at J, with 8 bases in the middle. The CDR3 consists of 11 residues. Germline CDR1 PRHDT, CDR2 FYEKMQ (reference sequence). CDR3 sequence: CASSEAVEQFF. CDR3 DNA sequence: TGTGCCAGCAGCGAAGCGGTTGAGCAGTTCTTC.

This clone was seen once. V and J are TRBV7-9 and TRBJ2-7; TRBD1 is a possible D gene (6 bases). Trimming cost V 1 base and J 4 bases, with 17 bases left between them. There are 16 residues in the CDR3. Per germline, CDR1 SEHNR and CDR2 FQNEAQ (reference sequence). Here the CDR3 DNA reads TGTGCCAGCAGCTTAGTCCAGGGGTATGCGAGATACGAGCAGTACTTC. Protein sequence: CASSLVQGYARYEQYF.

The chain recombines TRBV6-5 with TRBJ1-1, with 8 bases aligning to TRBD1. The CDR3 loop spans 14 amino acids. From germline, CDR1 is MNHEY and CDR2 SVGAGI. V shed 7 bases and J 3 bases; nucleotides not matched to a gene: 7. CDR3: CASTETGVDTEAFF. In DNA form, the CDR3 reads TGTGCCAGCACAGAGACAGGGGTAGACACTGAAGCTTTCTTT.

J is TRBJ2-7 and V is TRBV6-5, with 11 bases aligning to TRBD1. The CDR3 sequence is 14 residues long. Germline values: CDR1 MNHEY, CDR2 SVGAGI. Trimming cost V 4 bases and J 6 bases; bases outside gene matches: 5. CDR3 residues: CASSSRTGGAEQYF. The CDR3 DNA follows: TGTGCCAGCAGTTCCCGGACAGGGGGCGCCGAGCAGTACTTC.

The DNA for the CDR3 is TGTGCCAGCAGTGCGACTCGTACAGATACGCAGTATTTT. As protein: CASSATRTDTQYF. V usage is TRBV2 and J usage is TRBJ2-3; no firm D call. V was shortened by 4 bases and J by 3 bases, with 8 bases between the two germline ends. The CDR3 consists of 13 residues. Germline CDR1 reads SNHLY; CDR2 reads FYNNEI.

J is TRBJ2-5 and V is TRBV11-1, with D maybe TRBD2 (6 bases). In germline, CDR1 is SGHAT, CDR2 FQDESV (reference sequence). V was pared by 0 bases and J by 3 bases, with 11 bases between. The CDR3 sequence is 15 residues long. DNA for the CDR3: TGTGCCAGCAGCTTAGCTTCGGCTAGCGAAGAGACCCAGTACTTC. Translation: CASSLASASEETQYF.

In its sample, this clone was seen once. V usage is TRBV19 and J usage is TRBJ1-5; 7 bases agree with TRBD1. Germline V gene data show CDR1 as LNHDA and CDR2 as SQIVND (reference sequence). The CDR3 contains 14 residues. The J segment lost 2 bases and the V segment lost 10 bases, leaving 8 bases of the junction unmatched. As DNA, the CDR3 is TGTGCCACTGACCCAGGGGGAGGCAATCAGCCCCAGCATTTT. Encoded protein: CATDPGGGNQPQHF.

This clone was recorded a few times. The chain has TRBV6-1 and TRBJ1-1; possibly TRBD1 for D (5 bases). Germline V CDR1 and CDR2: MNHNS, SASEGT. Trimming removed 1 base from V and 5 bases from J, with 11 bases in between. This CDR3 is 14 amino acids long. CDR3 amino acids: CASSEGQGLTEAFF. The DNA of the CDR3 is TGTGCCAGCAGTGAAGGGCAGGGATTAACTGAAGCTTTCTTT.

The chain combines TRBV19 with TRBJ2-3; no reliable D call. The germline V and J ends were trimmed by 5 bases and 1 base, with 10 bases remaining between them. The CDR3 contains 14 residues. Germline V gene lookup returns CDR1 LNHDA and CDR2 SQIVND (reference sequence). CDR3 in DNA: TGTGCCAGTAGTTCATACCGGGGCACAGATACGCAGTATTTT. Amino acids: CASSSYRGTDTQYF.

J is TRBJ1-2 and V is TRBV7-8; no definite D call. Trimming removed 4 bases from V and 7 bases from J, with 10 bases in between. This CDR3 has 12 residues. The germline gives CDR1 SGHVS, CDR2 FQNEAQ. CDR3 in DNA: TGTGCCAGCAGCTCCAATTTGCGTGGCTACACCTTC. Protein sequence: CASSSNLRGYTF.

This chain connects TRBV5-1 to TRBJ2-3, with unresolved D. The CDR3 runs 11 residues. Germline V gene sequence: CDR1 SGHRS, CDR2 YFSETQ. V gave up 2 bases and J gave up 6 bases, with 4 bases separating them. The CDR3 loop is CASSFQDTQYF. The CDR3 nucleotides read TGCGCCAGCAGCTTCCAGGATACGCAGTATTTT.

CDR3 loop: CASSLGIGEYF. The CDR3, as DNA: TGTGCCAGCAGTTTAGGGATCGGGGAGTACTTC. V is TRBV12-3 or TRBV12-4 and J is TRBJ2-5; a possible D gene is TRBD2 (5 bases). V gave up 1 base and J gave up 12 bases, with 9 bases separating them. The CDR3 is made up of 11 amino acids.

The chain is built from TRBV7-2 and TRBJ1-1; 10 nucleotides match TRBD1. This CDR3 has 17 residues. The germline CDR1 and CDR2 sequences are SGHTA and FQGNSA. Trimming took 4 bases from V and 3 from J; bases not matched to a gene: 11. The DNA of the CDR3 is TGTGCCAGCAGCTCACACAACCTCGGGACAGGGGACACTGAAGCTTTCTTT. It codes for CASSSHNLGTGDTEAFF.

This clone came up once. This chain uses TRBV5-5 with TRBJ2-2; 8 bases line up with TRBD2. Germline V lookup: CDR1 SGHKS, CDR2 YYEKEE (reference sequence). The CDR3 runs to 16 residues. Trimming at V came to 0 bases and at J to 1 base, leaving 2 bases not matched to a gene. The CDR3 DNA reads as TGTGCCAGCAGCTTGGCGGGGGGGCTGAACACCGGGGAGCTGTTTTTT. Amino acid sequence: CASSLAGGLNTGELFF.